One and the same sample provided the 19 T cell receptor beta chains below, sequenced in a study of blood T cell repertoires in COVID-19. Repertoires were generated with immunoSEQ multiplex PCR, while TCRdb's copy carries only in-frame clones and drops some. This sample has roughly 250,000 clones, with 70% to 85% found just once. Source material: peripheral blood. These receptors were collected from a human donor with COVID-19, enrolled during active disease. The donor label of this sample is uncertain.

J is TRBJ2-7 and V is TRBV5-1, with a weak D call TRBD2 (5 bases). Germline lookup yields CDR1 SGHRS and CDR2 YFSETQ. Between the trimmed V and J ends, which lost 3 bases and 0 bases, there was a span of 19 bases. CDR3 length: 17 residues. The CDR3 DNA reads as TGCGCCAGCAGCTCCAGCCGGCCAGCGGAGCCCTCCTACGAGCAGTACTTC. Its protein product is CASSSSRPAEPSYEQYF. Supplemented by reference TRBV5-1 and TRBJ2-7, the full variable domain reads KAGVTQTPRYLIKTRGQQVTLSCSPISGHRSVSWYQQTPGQGLQFLFEYFSETQRNKGNFPGRFSGRQFSNSRSEMNVSTLELGDSALYLCASSSSRPAEPSYEQYFGPGTRLTVT.

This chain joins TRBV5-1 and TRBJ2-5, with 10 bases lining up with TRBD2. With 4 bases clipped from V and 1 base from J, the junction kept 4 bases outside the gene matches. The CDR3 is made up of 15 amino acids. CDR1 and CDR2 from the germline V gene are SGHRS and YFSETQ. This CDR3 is CASSTGLAAQETQYF. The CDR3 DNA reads TGCGCCAGCAGCACTGGACTAGCGGCCCAAGAGACCCAGTACTTC.

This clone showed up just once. The CDR3 DNA sequence: TGTGCCAGCAGTTCCTGGGGCCTTCTTAACACTGAAGCTTTCTTT. Its translation: CASSSWGLLNTEAFF. The gene calls are TRBV28 and TRBJ1-1; TRBD1 is a possible D gene (5 bases). CDR3 size: 15 residues. CDR1 and CDR2 from the germline V gene are MDHEN and SYDVKM. Trimming stripped 4 bases from V and 2 bases from J, with 14 bases between.

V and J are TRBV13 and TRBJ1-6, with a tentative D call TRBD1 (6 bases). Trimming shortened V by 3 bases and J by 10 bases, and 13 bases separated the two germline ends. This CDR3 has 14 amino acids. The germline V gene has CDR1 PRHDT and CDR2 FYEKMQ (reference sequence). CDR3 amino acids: CASSLSGDESPLHF. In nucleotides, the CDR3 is TGTGCCAGCAGCTTGTCAGGGGATGAGTCACCCCTCCACTTT.

The CDR3 spells CASRDRLENQPQHF. The CDR3 coding sequence is TGTGCCAGCAGGGACAGGTTGGAGAATCAGCCCCAGCATTTT. The genes are TRBV2 and TRBJ1-5, with TRBD1 identical over 7 bases. CDR1 SNHLY and CDR2 FYNNEI come from the germline V gene. Trimming cost V 6 bases and J 4 bases; bases outside gene matches: 6. CDR3 length: 14 amino acids.

The CDR3 loop is CASSDLDRGYEKLFF. The DNA of the CDR3 is TGTGCCAGCAGTGATCTAGACAGGGGGTATGAAAAACTGTTTTTT. The chain combines TRBV25-1 with TRBJ1-4, with TRBD1 identical over 9 bases. This CDR3 is built from 15 residues. Germline assignment: CDR1 MGHDK and CDR2 SYGVNS. The junction had 5 bases not matched to a gene; V was cut back by 3 bases and J by 6 bases.

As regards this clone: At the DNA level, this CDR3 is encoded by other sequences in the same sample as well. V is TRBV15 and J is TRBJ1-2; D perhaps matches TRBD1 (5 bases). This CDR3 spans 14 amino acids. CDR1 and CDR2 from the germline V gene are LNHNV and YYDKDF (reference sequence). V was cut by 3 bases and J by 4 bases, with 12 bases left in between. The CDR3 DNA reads TGTGCCACCAGCAGGGGGGGGGACGGCTATGGCTACACCTTC. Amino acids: CATSRGGDGYGYTF.

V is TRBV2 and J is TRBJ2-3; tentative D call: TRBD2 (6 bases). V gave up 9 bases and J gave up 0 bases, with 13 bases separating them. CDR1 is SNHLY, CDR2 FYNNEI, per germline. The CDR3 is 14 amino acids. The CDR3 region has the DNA TGTGCCAGTAGTAAAGGAGGGAGCACAGATACGCAGTATTTT. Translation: CASSKGGSTDTQYF.

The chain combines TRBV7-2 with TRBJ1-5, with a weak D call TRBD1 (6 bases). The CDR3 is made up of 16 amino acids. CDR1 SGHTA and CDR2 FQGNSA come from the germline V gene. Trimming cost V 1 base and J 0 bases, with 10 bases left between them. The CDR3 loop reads CASSLDQQGSNQPQHF. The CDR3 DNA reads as TGTGCCAGCAGCTTAGATCAACAGGGTAGCAATCAGCCCCAGCATTTT.

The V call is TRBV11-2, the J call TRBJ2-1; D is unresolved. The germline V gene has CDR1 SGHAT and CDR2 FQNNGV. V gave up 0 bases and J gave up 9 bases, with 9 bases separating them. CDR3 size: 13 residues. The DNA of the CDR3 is TGTGCCAGCAGCTTAGATTTTCCTAGTGAGCAGTTCTTC. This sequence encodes CASSLDFPSEQFF. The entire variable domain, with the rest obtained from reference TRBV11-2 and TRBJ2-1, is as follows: EAGVAQSPRYKIIEKRQSVAFWCNPISGHATLYWYQQILGQGPKLLIQFQNNGVVDDSQLPKDRFSAERLKGVDSTLKIQPAKLEDSAVYLCASSLDFPSEQFFGPGTRLTVL.

CDR3 loop: CASSQDRSTNEKLFF. CDR3 nucleotide sequence: TGTGCCAGCAGCCAAGATCGGTCAACTAATGAAAAACTGTTTTTT. The chain carries TRBV3-1 (or the pseudogene TRBV3-2) and TRBJ1-4; the D is unclear. The CDR3 spans 15 residues. CDR1 is LGHDT and CDR2 is YNNKEL in the germline V gene (reference sequence). Trimming cost V 0 bases and J 0 bases, with 5 bases left between them.

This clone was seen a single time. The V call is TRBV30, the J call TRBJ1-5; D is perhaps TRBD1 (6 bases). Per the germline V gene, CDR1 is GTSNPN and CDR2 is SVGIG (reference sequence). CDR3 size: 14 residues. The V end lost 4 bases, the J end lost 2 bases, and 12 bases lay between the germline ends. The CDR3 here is CAWNRGGGNQPQHF. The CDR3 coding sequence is TGTGCCTGGAACCGGGGGGGCGGCAATCAGCCCCAGCATTTT.

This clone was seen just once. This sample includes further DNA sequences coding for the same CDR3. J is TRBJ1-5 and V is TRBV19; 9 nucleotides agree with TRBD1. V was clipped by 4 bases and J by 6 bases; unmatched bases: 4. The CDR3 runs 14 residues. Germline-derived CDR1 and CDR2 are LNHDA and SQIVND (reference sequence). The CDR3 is CASSTQGAGQPQHF. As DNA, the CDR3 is TGTGCCAGTAGTACACAGGGGGCCGGTCAGCCCCAGCATTTT.

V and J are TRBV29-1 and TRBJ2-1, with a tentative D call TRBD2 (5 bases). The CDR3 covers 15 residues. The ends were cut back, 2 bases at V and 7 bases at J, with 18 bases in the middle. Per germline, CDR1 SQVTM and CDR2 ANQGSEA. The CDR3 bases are TGCAGCGTTGAATACTGGGTGCGCGGGTCGAATGAGCAGTTCTTC. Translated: CSVEYWVRGSNEQFF.

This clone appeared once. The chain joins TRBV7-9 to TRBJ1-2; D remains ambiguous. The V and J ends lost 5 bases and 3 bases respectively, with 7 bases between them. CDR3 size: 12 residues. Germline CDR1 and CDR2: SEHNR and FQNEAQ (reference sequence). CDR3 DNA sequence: TGTGCCAGCAGCACCGGGGACTATGGCTACACCTTC. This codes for CASSTGDYGYTF.

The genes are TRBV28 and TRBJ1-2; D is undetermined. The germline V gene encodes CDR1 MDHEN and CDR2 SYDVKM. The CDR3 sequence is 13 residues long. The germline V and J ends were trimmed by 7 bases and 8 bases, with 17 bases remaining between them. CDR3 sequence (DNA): TGTGCCAGCAACCAAGGGAGGAATCGCGGCTACACCTTC. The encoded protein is CASNQGRNRGYTF.

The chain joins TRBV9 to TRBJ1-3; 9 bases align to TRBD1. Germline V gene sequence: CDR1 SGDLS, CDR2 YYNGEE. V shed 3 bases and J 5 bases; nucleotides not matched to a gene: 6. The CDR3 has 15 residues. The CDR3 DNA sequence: TGTGCCAGCAGCGCTGGACAGGGGATGAGAAACACCATATATTTT. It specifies CASSAGQGMRNTIYF.

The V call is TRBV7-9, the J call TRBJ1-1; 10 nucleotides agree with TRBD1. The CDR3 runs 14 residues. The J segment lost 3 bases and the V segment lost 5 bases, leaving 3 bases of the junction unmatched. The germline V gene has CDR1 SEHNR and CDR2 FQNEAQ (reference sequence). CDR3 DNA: TGTGCCAGCAGCGACGGGACAGGGGACACTGAAGCTTTCTTT. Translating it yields CASSDGTGDTEAFF.

The CDR3 coding sequence is TGTGCCAGCTCACAACTGGGACTCCCTTCAGATATTAATTCACCCCTCCACTTT. Translated: CASSQLGLPSDINSPLHF. The chain has TRBV18 and TRBJ1-6, with D possibly matching TRBD1 (5 bases). V dropped 4 bases and J dropped 6 bases, with 22 bases sitting between them. Per the germline V gene, CDR1 is KGHSH and CDR2 is LQKENI. The CDR3 is 18 amino acids.